This is a list of T cell receptor beta chains from one sample in a study of T cells in Graves' hyperthyroidism and ophthalmopathy. TCRdb reanalysed the multiplex PCR reads using MiXCR and keeps one entry per CDR3 protein. The sample lists almost 500,000 distinct CDR3 sequences, 20% to 25% occurring once. Sequencing was done on a sample of blood. These receptors all stem from a woman in her 70s with Graves' ophthalmopathy. CDR3s include the opening cysteine and the closing phenylalanine or tryptophan. D genes are given only for firm matches. Clone size, where shown, is once, few, many, or a class for clones that have expanded.

clone_size,d_call,cdr3_length,j_call,v_call,cdr3_aa,cdr3_nt
many,.,12,TRBJ2-3,TRBV6-1,CASTLQGDTQYF,TGTGCCAGCACCTTGCAAGGGGATACGCAGTATTTT
many,.,12,TRBJ2-5,TRBV12-3/TRBV12-4,CASSLRGVTQYF,TGTGCCAGCAGTTTAAGAGGAGTGACCCAGTACTTC
.,.,16,TRBJ2-1,TRBV27,CASRIDSLGSYNEQFF,TGTGCCAGCAGAATCGACAGCTTGGGAAGCTACAATGAGCAGTTCTTC
few,TRBD1,14,TRBJ2-2,TRBV30,CAWRGQGSLNELFF,TGTGCCTGGAGGGGACAGGGTTCCCTTAATGAGCTGTTTTTT
.,.,15,TRBJ1-1,TRBV4-1,CASSQAGWSDTEAFF,TGCGCCAGCAGCCAAGCGGGGTGGTCTGACACTGAAGCTTTCTTT
many,.,13,TRBJ2-3,TRBV6-1,CASTRDRTDTQYF,TGTGCCAGCACCCGGGACCGCACAGATACGCAGTATTTT
many,.,15,TRBJ1-1,TRBV12-3/TRBV12-4,CASKPRADKGGKAFF,TGTGCCAGCAAACCCCGAGCCGACAAGGGGGGAAAAGCTTTCTTT
few,.,13,TRBJ1-1,TRBV10-3,CAISASGGAGAFF,TGTGCCATCAGTGCCTCTGGGGGTGCCGGTGCTTTCTTT
.,.,11,TRBJ1-1,TRBV6-1,CASSEKGVDFF,TGTGCCAGCAGTGAAAAAGGGGTTGACTTCTTT
few,.,11,TRBJ1-1,TRBV19,CASCRGHEAFF,TGTGCCAGTTGCCGGGGGCATGAAGCTTTCTTT
.,.,13,TRBJ2-7,TRBV5-6,CASSLGSGDERYF,TGTGCCAGCAGCTTGGGTTCCGGAGACGAGCGGTACTTC